These 15 T cell receptor beta chains originate from one sample sequenced in a study of cytomegalovirus exposure and HLA in healthy donors. The PCR used 60 Vbeta and 13 Jbeta primers. Clones were read by immunoSEQ multiplex PCR, and TCRdb kept only the in-frame ones, dropping some. The sample shows about 160,000 clones, roughly 77% of them seen only once. The sample was PBMCs. The receptors here all came from a woman aged 18-29 years in good health and CMV-seronegative.

This chain joins TRBV5-1 and TRBJ2-3, with D tentatively TRBD1 (6 bases). The germline V gene has CDR1 SGHRS and CDR2 YFSETQ. The length of the CDR3 is 14 residues. Trimming shortened V by 0 bases and J by 4 bases, and 9 bases separated the two germline ends. This chain's CDR3 is CASSLEGQPDTQYF. In nucleotides, the CDR3 is TGCGCCAGCAGCTTGGAAGGACAGCCAGATACGCAGTATTTT.

This chain joins TRBV7-3 and TRBJ2-5; TRBD2 is a possible D gene (6 bases). The J call may be in error: the DNA end matches TRBJ2-7 better. There are 13 residues in the CDR3. Germline V gene sequence: CDR1 SGHTA, CDR2 FQGTGA. For the CDR3, the DNA is TGTGCCAGCAGCCGATGGGGAGGCTACGAGCAGTACTTC. This sequence encodes CASSRWGGYEQYF.

V usage is TRBV7-3 and J usage is TRBJ2-5, with D unresolved. V was trimmed by 4 bases and J by 7 bases, leaving 13 bases between them. Per the germline V gene, CDR1 is SGHTA and CDR2 is FQGTGA. CDR3 length: 13 amino acids. The DNA for the CDR3 is TGTGCCAGCAGCTCGGCAGCCTCGGGGACCCAGTACTTC. The encoded protein is CASSSAASGTQYF.

This chain uses TRBV10-3 with TRBJ2-2; TRBD1 is a possible D gene (5 bases). Germline V gene data show CDR1 as ENHRY and CDR2 as SYGVKD. The CDR3 sequence is 14 residues long. With 0 bases removed from V and 6 bases from J, the gap between germline ends came to 8 bases. CDR3 in DNA: TGTGCCATCAGTGAGTCGATCAGGGCCGGGGAGCTGTTTTTT. Translation: CAISESIRAGELFF.

This chain uses TRBV7-9 with TRBJ2-3, with 14 bases that match TRBD2. CDR3 length: 15 residues. Germline CDR1 and CDR2: SEHNR and FQNEAQ (reference sequence). With 5 bases clipped from V and 4 bases from J, the junction kept 2 bases outside the gene matches. Written as DNA, the CDR3 is TGTGCCAGCAGCGGGACTAGCGGGAGTGCAGATACGCAGTATTTT. Amino acids: CASSGTSGSADTQYF. Based on the CDR3 plus reference TRBV7-9 and TRBJ2-3, the full variable domain is DTGVSQNPRHKITKRGQNVTFRCDPISEHNRLYWYRQTLGQGPEFLTYFQNEAQLEKSRLLSDRFSAERPKGSFSTLEIQRTEQGDSAMYLCASSGTSGSADTQYFGPGTRLTVL.

The chain uses TRBV5-5 and TRBJ2-3; 8 bases are a match to TRBD2. CDR1 SGHKS and CDR2 YYEKEE come from the germline V gene (reference sequence). Trimming at V came to 6 bases and at J to 3 bases, leaving 9 bases not matched to a gene. CDR3 length: 15 amino acids. The CDR3 region has the DNA TGTGCCAGCAAGACTAGCGACAGCGTGACAGATACGCAGTATTTT. Amino acid sequence: CASKTSDSVTDTQYF. Complete variable domain (other parts from reference TRBV5-5 and TRBJ2-3): DAGVTQSPTHLIKTRGQQVTLRCSPISGHKSVSWYQQVLGQGPQFIFQYYEKEERGRGNFPDRFSARQFPNYSSELNVNALLLGDSALYLCASKTSDSVTDTQYFGPGTRLTVL.

As DNA, the CDR3 is TGCGCCAGCAGCTTTGCACAGGGGACTCCTTACGAGCAGTACTTC. Protein product: CASSFAQGTPYEQYF. The gene calls are TRBV5-1 and TRBJ2-7; weak D call: TRBD1 (7 bases). Germline CDR1 reads SGHRS; CDR2 reads YFSETQ. There are 15 residues in the CDR3. Trimming took off 2 bases at V and 4 bases at J, with 16 bases between the two ends.

The J gene is TRBJ1-6, the V gene TRBV30; a weak D match, TRBD1 (6 bases). Trimming removed 2 bases from V and 6 bases from J, with 11 bases in between. CDR3 length equals 14 residues. The germline V gene encodes CDR1 GTSNPN and CDR2 SVGIG (reference sequence). The CDR3, as DNA: TGTGCCTGGAGTAATACAGGGATTAATTCACCCCTCCACTTT. Translating gives CAWSNTGINSPLHF.

This clone appeared a single time. The chain links TRBV15 to TRBJ2-5; possible D gene TRBD2, 6 bases. The germline V gene has CDR1 LNHNV and CDR2 YYDKDF (reference sequence). The CDR3 is 15 amino acids. V shed 0 bases and J shed 4 bases, with 12 bases lying between them. CDR3 region: CATSRDWGLGETQYF. The CDR3 DNA is TGTGCCACCAGCAGAGATTGGGGACTTGGAGAGACCCAGTACTTC.

The chain combines TRBV9 with TRBJ2-3; 10 bases line up with TRBD1. Trimming removed 4 bases from V and 3 bases from J; junction bases left unmatched: 11. The CDR3 contains 17 residues. In germline, CDR1 is SGDLS, CDR2 YYNGEE. CDR3 protein: CASSRPRQGAETDTQYF. CDR3 in DNA: TGTGCCAGCAGCAGACCCAGACAGGGGGCTGAGACAGATACGCAGTATTTT.

The chain uses TRBV10-3 and TRBJ1-1, with 8 bases identical to TRBD1. Germline V gene lookup returns CDR1 ENHRY and CDR2 SYGVKD. The CDR3 extends over 15 amino acids. V lost 5 bases, J lost 0 bases, and 5 bases stayed unmatched. The CDR3 spells CAISQGAAMNTEAFF. CDR3 in DNA: TGTGCCATCAGTCAGGGGGCGGCTATGAACACTGAAGCTTTCTTT.

The chain links TRBV4-1 to TRBJ1-5; D ambiguous. The CDR3 is 14 amino acids. V lost 1 base and J 7 bases, leaving 11 bases between the germline ends. Germline values: CDR1 MGHRA, CDR2 YSYEKL. The CDR3 loop reads CASSQAVLKQPQHF. The DNA of the CDR3 is TGCGCCAGCAGCCAAGCGGTTCTAAAACAGCCCCAGCATTTT.

The CDR3 nucleotides read TGTGCCAGCAGTCCTAGCGGGAGCGCAGATACGCAGTATTTT. Translating it yields CASSPSGSADTQYF. This chain connects TRBV25-1 to TRBJ2-3; the match to TRBD2 covers 10 bases. Germline lookup yields CDR1 MGHDK and CDR2 SYGVNS. Losses at the gene ends were 5 bases for V and 4 bases for J; bases not matched to a gene: 3. The length of the CDR3 is 14 residues. Full variable domain (missing parts from reference TRBV25-1 and TRBJ2-3): EADIYQTPRYLVIGTGKKITLECSQTMGHDKMYWYQQDPGMELHLIHYSYGVNSTEKGDLSSESTVSRIRTEHFPLTLESARPSHTSQYLCASSPSGSADTQYFGPGTRLTVL.

The chain carries TRBV5-1 and TRBJ2-7; 12 bases align to TRBD2. In germline, CDR1 is SGHRS, CDR2 YFSETQ. J gave up 5 bases and V 4 bases, and 4 bases lay outside the gene matches. The CDR3 is 14 amino acids. The CDR3 reads CASSMTSGSNEQYF. CDR3 coding DNA: TGCGCCAGCAGCATGACTAGCGGGAGTAACGAGCAGTACTTC.

The chain combines TRBV19 with TRBJ1-5, with a weak D call TRBD1 (6 bases). V was shortened by 3 bases and J by 5 bases, with 14 bases between the two germline ends. The CDR3 length is 15 residues. The germline gives CDR1 LNHDA, CDR2 SQIVND (reference sequence). This chain's CDR3 is CASSMGTRGYQPQHF. The CDR3 coding sequence is TGTGCCAGTAGTATGGGGACCAGGGGATATCAGCCCCAGCATTTT.